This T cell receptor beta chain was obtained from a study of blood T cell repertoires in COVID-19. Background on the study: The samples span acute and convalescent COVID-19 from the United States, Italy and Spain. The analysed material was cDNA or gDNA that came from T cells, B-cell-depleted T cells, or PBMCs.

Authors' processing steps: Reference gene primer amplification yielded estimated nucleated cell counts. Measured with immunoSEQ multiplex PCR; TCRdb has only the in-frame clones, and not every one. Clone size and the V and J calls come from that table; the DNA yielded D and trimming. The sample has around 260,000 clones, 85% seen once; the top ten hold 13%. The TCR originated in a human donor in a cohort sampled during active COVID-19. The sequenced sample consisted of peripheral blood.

CDR3 sequence reads: CASSRWGGGPEAFF. The CDR3 nucleotides read TGCGCCAGCAGCCGATGGGGAGGGGGGCCTGAAGCTTTCTTT. The chain is built from TRBV5-1 and TRBJ1-1; TRBD1 is a possible D gene (6 bases). The germline V and J ends were trimmed by 4 bases and 6 bases, with 16 bases remaining between them. This CDR3 region has 14 residues. Germline CDR1 reads SGHRS; CDR2 reads YFSETQ. Together with reference TRBV5-1 and TRBJ1-1, the CDR3 gives the full variable domain: KAGVTQTPRYLIKTRGQQVTLSCSPISGHRSVSWYQQTPGQGLQFLFEYFSETQRNKGNFPGRFSGRQFSNSRSEMNVSTLELGDSALYLCASSRWGGGPEAFFGQGTRLTVV.